This T cell receptor beta chain was obtained from a study of T cell responses to AZD1222 COVID-19 vaccine. Sequenced by immunoSEQ multiplex PCR; TCRdb stores in-frame clones only, minus some. The sample totals about 140,000 clones; its top ten clones hold approximately 2%. Trimming removed 2 bases from V and 4 bases from J, with 12 bases in between. This CDR3 spans 15 amino acids. Germline assignment: CDR1 SGHRS and CDR2 YFSETQ. The source of this sequence is an adult in good health. The sequencing input was peripheral blood. J is TRBJ1-4 and V is TRBV5-1, with D perhaps TRBD1 (6 bases). The CDR3 protein is CASSFLGQRNEKLFF. The CDR3 DNA sequence: TGCGCCAGCAGCTTCCTAGGACAGCGTAATGAAAAACTGTTTTTT.